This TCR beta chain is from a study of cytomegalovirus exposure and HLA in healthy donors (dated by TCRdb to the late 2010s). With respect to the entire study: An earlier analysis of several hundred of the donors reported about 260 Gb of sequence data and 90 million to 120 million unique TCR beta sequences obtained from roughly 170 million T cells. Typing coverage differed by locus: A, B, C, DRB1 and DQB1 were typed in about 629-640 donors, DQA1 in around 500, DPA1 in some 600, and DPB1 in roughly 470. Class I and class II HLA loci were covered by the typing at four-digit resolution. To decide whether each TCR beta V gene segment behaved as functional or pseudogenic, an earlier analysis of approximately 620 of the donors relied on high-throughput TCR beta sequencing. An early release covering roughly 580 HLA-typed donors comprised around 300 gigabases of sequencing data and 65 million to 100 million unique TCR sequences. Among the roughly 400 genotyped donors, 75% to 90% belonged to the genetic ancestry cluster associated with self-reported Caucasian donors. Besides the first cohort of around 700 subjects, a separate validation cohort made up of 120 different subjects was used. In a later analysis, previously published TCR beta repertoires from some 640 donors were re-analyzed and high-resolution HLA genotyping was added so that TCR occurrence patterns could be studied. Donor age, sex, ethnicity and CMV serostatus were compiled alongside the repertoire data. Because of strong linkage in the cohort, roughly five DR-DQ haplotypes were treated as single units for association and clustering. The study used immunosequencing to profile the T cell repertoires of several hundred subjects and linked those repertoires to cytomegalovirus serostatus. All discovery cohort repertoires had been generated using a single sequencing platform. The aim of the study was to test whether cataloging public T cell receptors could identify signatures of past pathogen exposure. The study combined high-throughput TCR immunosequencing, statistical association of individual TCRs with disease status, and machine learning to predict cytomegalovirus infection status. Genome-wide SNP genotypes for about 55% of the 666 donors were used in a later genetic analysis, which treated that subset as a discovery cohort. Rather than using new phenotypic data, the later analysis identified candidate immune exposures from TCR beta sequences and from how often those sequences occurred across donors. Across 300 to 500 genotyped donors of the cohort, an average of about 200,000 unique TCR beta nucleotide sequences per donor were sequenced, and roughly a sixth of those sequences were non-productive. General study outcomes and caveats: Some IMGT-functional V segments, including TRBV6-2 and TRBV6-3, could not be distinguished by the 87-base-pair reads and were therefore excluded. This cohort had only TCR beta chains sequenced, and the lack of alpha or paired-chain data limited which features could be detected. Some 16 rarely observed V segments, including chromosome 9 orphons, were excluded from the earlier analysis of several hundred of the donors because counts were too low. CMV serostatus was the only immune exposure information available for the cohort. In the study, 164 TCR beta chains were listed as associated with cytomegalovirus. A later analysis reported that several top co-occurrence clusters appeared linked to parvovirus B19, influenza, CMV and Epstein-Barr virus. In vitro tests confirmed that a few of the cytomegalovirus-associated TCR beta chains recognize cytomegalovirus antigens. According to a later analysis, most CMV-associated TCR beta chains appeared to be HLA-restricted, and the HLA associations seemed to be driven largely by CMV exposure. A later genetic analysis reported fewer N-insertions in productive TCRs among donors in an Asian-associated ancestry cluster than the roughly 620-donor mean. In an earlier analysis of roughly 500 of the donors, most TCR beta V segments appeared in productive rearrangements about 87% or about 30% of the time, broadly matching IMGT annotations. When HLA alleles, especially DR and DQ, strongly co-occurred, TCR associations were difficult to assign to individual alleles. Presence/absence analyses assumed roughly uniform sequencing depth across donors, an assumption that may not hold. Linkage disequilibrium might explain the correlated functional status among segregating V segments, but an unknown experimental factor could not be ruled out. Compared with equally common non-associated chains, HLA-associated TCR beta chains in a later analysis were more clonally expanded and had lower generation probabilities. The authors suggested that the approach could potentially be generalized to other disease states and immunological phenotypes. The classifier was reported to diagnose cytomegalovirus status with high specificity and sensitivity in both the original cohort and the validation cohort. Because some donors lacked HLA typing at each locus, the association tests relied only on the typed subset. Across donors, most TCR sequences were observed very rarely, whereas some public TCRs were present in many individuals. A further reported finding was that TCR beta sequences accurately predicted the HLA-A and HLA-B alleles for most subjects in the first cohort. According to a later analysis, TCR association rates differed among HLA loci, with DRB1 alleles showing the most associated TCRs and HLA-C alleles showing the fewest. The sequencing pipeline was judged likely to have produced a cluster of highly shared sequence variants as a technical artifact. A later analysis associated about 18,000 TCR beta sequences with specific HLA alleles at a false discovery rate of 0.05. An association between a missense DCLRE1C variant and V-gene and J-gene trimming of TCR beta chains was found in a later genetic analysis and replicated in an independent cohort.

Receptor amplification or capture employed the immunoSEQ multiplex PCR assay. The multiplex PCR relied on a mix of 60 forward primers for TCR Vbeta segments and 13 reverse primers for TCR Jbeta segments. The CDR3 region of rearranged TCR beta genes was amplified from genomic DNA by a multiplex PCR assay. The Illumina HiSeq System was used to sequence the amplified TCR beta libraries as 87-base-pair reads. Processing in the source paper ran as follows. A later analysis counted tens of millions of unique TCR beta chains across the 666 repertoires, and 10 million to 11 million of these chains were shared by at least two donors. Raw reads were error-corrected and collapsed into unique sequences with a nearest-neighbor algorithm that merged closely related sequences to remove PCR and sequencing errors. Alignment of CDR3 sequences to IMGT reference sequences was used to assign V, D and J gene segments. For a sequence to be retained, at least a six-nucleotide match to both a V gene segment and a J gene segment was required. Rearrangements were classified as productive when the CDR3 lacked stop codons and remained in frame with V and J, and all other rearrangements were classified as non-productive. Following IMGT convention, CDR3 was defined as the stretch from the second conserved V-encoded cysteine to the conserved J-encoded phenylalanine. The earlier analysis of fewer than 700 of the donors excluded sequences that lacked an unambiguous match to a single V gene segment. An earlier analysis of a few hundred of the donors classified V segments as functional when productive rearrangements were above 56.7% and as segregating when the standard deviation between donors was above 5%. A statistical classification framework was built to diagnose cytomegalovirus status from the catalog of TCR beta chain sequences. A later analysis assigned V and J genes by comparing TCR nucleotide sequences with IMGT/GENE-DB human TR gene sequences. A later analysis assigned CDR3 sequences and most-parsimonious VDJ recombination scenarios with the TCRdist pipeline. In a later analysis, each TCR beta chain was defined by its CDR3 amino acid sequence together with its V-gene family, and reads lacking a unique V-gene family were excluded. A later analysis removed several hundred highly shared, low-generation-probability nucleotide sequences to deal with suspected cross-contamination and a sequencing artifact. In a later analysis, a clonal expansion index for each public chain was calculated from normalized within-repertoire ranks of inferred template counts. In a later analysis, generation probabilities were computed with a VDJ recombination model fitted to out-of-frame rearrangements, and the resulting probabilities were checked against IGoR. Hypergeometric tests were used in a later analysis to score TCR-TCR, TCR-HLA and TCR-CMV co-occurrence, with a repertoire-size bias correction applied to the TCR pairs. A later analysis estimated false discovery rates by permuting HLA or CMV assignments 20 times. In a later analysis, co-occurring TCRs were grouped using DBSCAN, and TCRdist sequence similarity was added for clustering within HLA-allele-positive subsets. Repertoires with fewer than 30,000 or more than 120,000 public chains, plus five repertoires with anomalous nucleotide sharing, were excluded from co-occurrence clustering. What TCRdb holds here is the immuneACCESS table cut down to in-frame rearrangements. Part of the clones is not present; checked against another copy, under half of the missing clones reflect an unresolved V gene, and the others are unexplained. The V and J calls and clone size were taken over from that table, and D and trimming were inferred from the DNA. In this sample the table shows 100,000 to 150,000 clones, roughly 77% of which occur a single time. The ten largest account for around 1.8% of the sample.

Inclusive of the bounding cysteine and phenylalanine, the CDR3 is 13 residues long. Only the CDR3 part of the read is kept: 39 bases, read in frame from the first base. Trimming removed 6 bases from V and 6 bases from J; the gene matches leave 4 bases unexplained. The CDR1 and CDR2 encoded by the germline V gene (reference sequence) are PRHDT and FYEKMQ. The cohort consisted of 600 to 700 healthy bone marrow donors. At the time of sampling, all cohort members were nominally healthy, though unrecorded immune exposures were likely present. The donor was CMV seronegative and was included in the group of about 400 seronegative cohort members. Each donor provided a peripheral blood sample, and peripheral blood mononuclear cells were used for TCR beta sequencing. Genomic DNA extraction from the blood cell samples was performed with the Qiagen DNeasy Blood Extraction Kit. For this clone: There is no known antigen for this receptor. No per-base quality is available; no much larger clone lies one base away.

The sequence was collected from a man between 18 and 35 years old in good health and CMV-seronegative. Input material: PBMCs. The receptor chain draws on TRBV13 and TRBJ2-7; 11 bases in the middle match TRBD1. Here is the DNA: TGTGCCAGCAGTCCCGGGACAGGGGGCGAGCAGTACTTC. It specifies CASSPGTGGEQYF.